This passage covers 22 T cell receptor beta chains from one sample sequenced in a study of blood T cell repertoires in COVID-19 (dated by TCRdb to 2018 to 2021). Library construction relied on the immunoSEQ multiplex PCR assay. Here the immuneACCESS table is served through TCRdb, limited to in-frame sequences with V and J called. Missing clones are a known gap in these copies; in checked studies unresolved V genes cover under half, and the rest lacks a known reason. Recorded for this sample are tens of thousands of clones; about 81% of them occurred a single time. Jointly, the top ten make up more than 15% of the sample. Sequenced: peripheral blood. The receptor source for this set is an elderly man with acute or convalescent COVID-19.

Only one count was recorded for this clone. J is TRBJ2-5 and V is TRBV6-5; D is possibly TRBD1 (6 bases). This CDR3 comprises 12 residues. CDR1 and CDR2 from the germline V gene are MNHEY and SVGAGI. Trimming stripped 5 bases from V and 4 bases from J, with 8 bases between. CDR3 protein: CASSRGGETQYF. In nucleotides, the CDR3 is TGTGCCAGCAGTAGAGGGGGAGAGACCCAGTACTTC.

The rearrangement links TRBV14 to TRBJ1-6, with no clear D. This CDR3 has 13 residues. Germline assignment: CDR1 SGHDN and CDR2 FVKESK. Trimming stripped 2 bases from V and 8 bases from J, with 7 bases between. The chain's CDR3 is CASSQRRDSPLHF. The CDR3 region has the DNA TGTGCCAGCAGCCAACGAAGAGATTCACCCCTCCACTTT.

This clone was seen more than once but under ten times. The rearrangement uses TRBV7-2 and TRBJ1-6; tentatively, D is TRBD1 (6 bases). This CDR3 is built from 16 residues. Deletions cut 7 bases from V and 5 bases from J, with 18 bases between. Looked up from germline, CDR1 is SGHTA and CDR2 is FQGNSA. The CDR3 is CASTAGAGVDNSPLHF. The CDR3, as DNA: TGTGCCAGCACCGCCGGGGCAGGGGTAGATAATTCACCCCTCCACTTT. The entire variable domain, with the rest obtained from reference TRBV7-2 and TRBJ1-6, is as follows: GAGVSQSPSNKVTEKGKDVELRCDPISGHTALYWYRQSLGQGLEFLIYFQGNSAPDKSGLPSDRFSAERTGGSVSTLTIQRTQQEDSAVYLCASTAGAGVDNSPLHFGNGTRLTVT.

The chain employs TRBV19 and TRBJ2-7; tentatively, D is TRBD1 (6 bases). CDR1 LNHDA and CDR2 SQIVND come from the germline V gene (reference sequence). The CDR3 loop spans 14 amino acids. Trimming took 1 base from V and 2 from J, leaving 9 bases between them. The CDR3 DNA is TGTGCCAGTAGTATAGCCCCAGGGGCCTACGAGCAGTACTTC. Protein sequence: CASSIAPGAYEQYF.

This chain connects TRBV18 to TRBJ1-5, with D possibly matching TRBD1 (5 bases). CDR3 length equals 16 residues. V was trimmed by 6 bases and J by 5 bases, leaving 20 bases between them. The germline CDR1 and CDR2 sequences are KGHSH and LQKENI. The CDR3 loop reads CASSPSTPSRDQPQHF. CDR3 nucleotides: TGTGCCAGCTCGCCTTCGACACCTTCCAGGGATCAGCCCCAGCATTTT. The complete variable domain, with remaining parts taken from reference TRBV18 and TRBJ1-5, reads NAGVMQNPRHLVRRRGQEARLRCSPMKGHSHVYWYRQLPEEGLKFMVYLQKENIIDESGMPKERFSAEFPKEGPSILRIQQVVRGDSAAYFCASSPSTPSRDQPQHFGDGTRLSIL.

The chain employs TRBV21-1 and TRBJ2-5; the table names TRBD2, a call not compared with the DNA. TRBV21-1 is designated a pseudogene. The CDR3 runs to 17 residues. CDR3 sequence (DNA): TGTGCCAGCAGCTCTCACTCCCAGACGGAGTCGGAAGAGACCCAGTACTTC. Amino acids: CASSSHSQTESEETQYF.

The chain links TRBV7-2 to TRBJ2-1, with 7 nucleotides matching TRBD1. The V gene end was trimmed by 1 base and the J gene end by 8 bases; junction bases not matched to a gene: 5. The CDR3 sequence is 14 residues long. Germline CDR1 and CDR2: SGHTA and FQGNSA. This chain's CDR3 is CASSLGNRGDEQFF. The DNA for the CDR3 is TGTGCCAGCAGCTTAGGGAACAGGGGCGATGAGCAGTTCTTC.

The gene calls are TRBV4-3 and TRBJ2-7; 7 nucleotides agree with TRBD2. The V gene's germline CDR1 is LGHNA and CDR2 YSLEER. With 3 bases clipped from V and 0 bases from J, the junction kept 5 bases outside the gene matches. The CDR3 extends over 15 amino acids. CDR3 nucleotides: TGCGCCAGCAGCCAGGGGACTACCGGCTCCTACGAGCAGTACTTC. Its protein product is CASSQGTTGSYEQYF.

This sequence joins TRBV4-3 and TRBJ1-2, with 8 bases identical to TRBD1. The CDR3 has 17 residues. Looked up from germline, CDR1 is LGHNA and CDR2 is YSLEER. Unmatched junction bases numbered 6, after V lost 0 bases and J lost 0 bases. Here the CDR3 DNA reads TGCGCCAGCAGCCAAGATCGATCGGGACAGGCTAACTATGGCTACACCTTC. It codes for CASSQDRSGQANYGYTF.

The chain is built from TRBV2 and TRBJ1-5, with no clear D. The germline CDR1 and CDR2 sequences are SNHLY and FYNNEI. CDR3 size: 13 residues. The V end was cut by 7 bases, the J end by 4 bases, with 11 bases between. Here the CDR3 reads CASIAERNQPQHF. The CDR3 DNA sequence: TGTGCCAGCATAGCAGAGAGGAATCAGCCCCAGCATTTT.

This chain links TRBV19 with TRBJ1-1; 8 bases match TRBD1. Germline CDR1 is LNHDA and CDR2 is SQIVND (reference sequence). The CDR3 has 14 residues. With V trimmed by 7 bases and J by 0 bases, 4 bases remained unmatched. The CDR3: CASKPGQVNTEAFF. CDR3 sequence (DNA): TGTGCCAGTAAACCGGGACAGGTGAACACTGAAGCTTTCTTT.

This clone was found once. V and J are TRBV4-2 and TRBJ2-7; 7 nucleotides align to TRBD2. The V gene's germline CDR1 is LGHNA and CDR2 YNFKEQ. CDR3 length: 16 amino acids. J gave up 2 bases and V 1 base, and 8 bases lay outside the gene matches. In DNA, the CDR3 is TGTGCCAGCAGCCAAGGGAGAGGGGAGGGCGCCTACGAGCAGTACTTC. Protein: CASSQGRGEGAYEQYF.

This clone appeared a few times. The chain couples TRBV9 to TRBJ2-5, with 7 bases that match TRBD2. Trimming at V came to 3 bases and at J to 4 bases, leaving 15 bases not matched to a gene. Germline values: CDR1 SGDLS, CDR2 YYNGEE. The CDR3 spans 17 residues. CDR3 nucleotides: TGTGCCAGCAGCGCTAGGGGAGGGGCCCGACGGGGAGAGACCCAGTACTTC. Its translation: CASSARGGARRGETQYF.

The chain couples TRBV28 to TRBJ2-2; the match to TRBD1 covers 7 bases. The CDR3 extends over 18 amino acids. Germline lookup yields CDR1 MDHEN and CDR2 SYDVKM. V trimming: 5 bases; J trimming: 8 bases; junction bases outside the gene matches: 20. The DNA of the CDR3 is TGTGCCAGCAGTGTATCCGCGATGGACAGGCACGATAGGGGGGAGCTGTTTTTT. Amino acid sequence: CASSVSAMDRHDRGELFF.

The genes are TRBV30 and TRBJ1-2; D is perhaps TRBD1 (5 bases). The CDR3 runs to 15 residues. The germline gives CDR1 GTSNPN, CDR2 SVGIG (reference sequence). With 0 bases removed from V and 4 bases from J, the gap between germline ends came to 15 bases. In DNA, the CDR3 is TGTGCCTGGAGTGTACCTTTGGGGGGGAGCTATGGCTACACCTTC. This encodes CAWSVPLGGSYGYTF.

The V call is TRBV7-2, the J call TRBJ1-5; TRBD1 matches at 9 bases. V was clipped by 4 bases and J by 4 bases; unmatched bases: 8. Germline V gene sequence: CDR1 SGHTA, CDR2 FQGNSA. This CDR3 has 16 residues. The CDR3 nucleotides are TGTGCCAGCAGCTATCACCCTGGACAGGGGAATCAGCCCCAGCATTTT. Protein: CASSYHPGQGNQPQHF.

The gene calls are TRBV2 and TRBJ2-5; TRBD2 agrees at 8 bases. Germline trimming cut 3 bases from V and 4 bases from J; bases unmatched to any gene: 10. Germline loops: CDR1 SNHLY, CDR2 FYNNEI. This CDR3 comprises 16 residues. The CDR3: CASSDPAGAEGETQYF. In DNA, the CDR3 is TGTGCCAGCAGTGATCCAGCGGGGGCCGAGGGAGAGACCCAGTACTTC.

This sequence joins TRBV19 and TRBJ2-5; maybe TRBD2 (6 bases). The germline V and J ends were trimmed by 4 bases and 5 bases, with 11 bases remaining between them. The length of the CDR3 is 13 residues. In germline, CDR1 is LNHDA, CDR2 SQIVND (reference sequence). The CDR3 spells CASSTTRSETQYF. The CDR3 nucleotides read TGTGCCAGTAGTACGACTAGATCGGAGACCCAGTACTTC.

This rearrangement joins TRBV14 to TRBJ1-2, with a possible D match to TRBD1 (6 bases). The V gene lost 6 bases and the J gene lost 4 bases, with 15 bases spanning the gap. Germline assignment: CDR1 SGHDN and CDR2 FVKESK. This CDR3 region has 14 residues. The CDR3 reads CASSRDTKSYGYTF. The CDR3 DNA sequence: TGTGCCAGCAGTCGGGACACGAAGTCCTATGGCTACACCTTC.

The gene calls are TRBV7-3 and TRBJ1-5; D is possibly TRBD1 (5 bases). The CDR3 is 14 amino acids. V lost 4 bases, J lost 7 bases, and 14 bases lay in between. In germline, CDR1 is SGHTA, CDR2 FQGTGA. DNA of the CDR3: TGTGCCAGCAGCTGGGGAGCAGGGAGGCAGCCCCAGCATTTT. Protein sequence: CASSWGAGRQPQHF.

The gene calls are TRBV4-1 and TRBJ2-7; 7 nucleotides line up with TRBD1. Germline V gene lookup returns CDR1 MGHRA and CDR2 YSYEKL. Trimming cost V 0 bases and J 6 bases; bases outside gene matches: 14. The CDR3 spans 17 residues. The CDR3 nucleotides are TGCGCCAGCAGCCAAGATTATTTCCGGACAGGATCGTCCGAGCAGTACTTC. As protein: CASSQDYFRTGSSEQYF.

There are a few counts of this clone. The chain employs TRBV11-2 and TRBJ2-1; 11 positions agree with TRBD2. V shed 3 bases and J 5 bases; nucleotides not matched to a gene: 9. Germline-derived CDR1 and CDR2 are SGHAT and FQNNGV. This CDR3 is 17 amino acids long. The CDR3: CASSFNYGTSGNNEQFF. The CDR3 DNA follows: TGTGCCAGCAGCTTCAACTACGGGACTAGCGGTAACAATGAGCAGTTCTTC.